These 19 T cell receptor beta chains were sequenced from one sample in a study of cytomegalovirus exposure and HLA in healthy donors. PCR used 60 Vbeta primers and 13 Jbeta primers. TCRdb keeps only in-frame clones here, not all; method: immunoSEQ multiplex PCR. The data show roughly 140,000 clones, with less than 65% seen just once and under 3% held by the top ten. Sequencing was performed on PBMCs. The source of these receptors is a woman in her 30s in good health and CMV-seropositive.

This chain uses TRBV7-9 with TRBJ2-7; 7 nucleotides align to TRBD1. Germline CDR1 SEHNR, CDR2 FQNEAQ (reference sequence). The CDR3 runs to 14 residues. J was trimmed by 7 bases and V by 0 bases; bases with no gene match: 6. The CDR3 sequence is CASSLAGTVREQYF. The CDR3 DNA follows: TGTGCCAGCAGCTTAGCCGGGACAGTGAGGGAGCAGTACTTC.

This clone appeared a few times. J is TRBJ2-3 and V is TRBV9; D possibly corresponds to TRBD2 (6 bases). Germline CDR1 reads SGDLS; CDR2 reads YYNGEE. The CDR3 is made up of 15 amino acids. With 6 bases removed from V and 6 bases from J, the gap between germline ends came to 20 bases. The CDR3 DNA is TGTGCCAGCACCGGGACTTCCCGGTTCGGGGATACGCAGTATTTT. This gives the protein CASTGTSRFGDTQYF. The full variable domain, its missing parts supplied by reference TRBV9 and TRBJ2-3, is DSGVTQTPKHLITATGQRVTLRCSPRSGDLSVYWYQQSLDQGLQFLIQYYNGEERAKGNILERFSAQQFPDLHSELNLSSLELGDSALYFCASTGTSRFGDTQYFGPGTRLTVL.

Only one count was recorded for this clone. V and J are TRBV10-1 and TRBJ1-1, with a weak D call TRBD1 (5 bases). The CDR3 loop spans 19 amino acids. The V gene's germline CDR1 is WNHNN and CDR2 SYGVQD (reference sequence). Between the trimmed V and J ends, which lost 0 bases and 5 bases, there was a span of 25 bases. DNA of the CDR3: TGCGCCAGCAGTGAGTCGAGTCTCCGTGCGCTTGGGACTGGGACTGAAGCTTTCTTT. It specifies CASSESSLRALGTGTEAFF.

The chain recombines TRBV5-1 with TRBJ2-5; no definite D call. CDR1 is SGHRS, CDR2 YFSETQ, per germline. Trimming shortened V by 4 bases and J by 1 base, and 8 bases separated the two germline ends. The CDR3 contains 13 residues. CDR3 nucleotides: TGCGCCAGCAGCCCTCAGTTCCAAGAGACCCAGTACTTC. This translates into CASSPQFQETQYF.

J is TRBJ2-7 and V is TRBV7-2, with 8 nucleotides matching TRBD1. V was clipped by 1 base and J by 3 bases; unmatched bases: 2. The germline gives CDR1 SGHTA, CDR2 FQGNSA. The CDR3 is 14 residues long. The CDR3 loop reads CASSLVTGDYEQYF. The CDR3 nucleotides are TGTGCCAGCAGCTTAGTGACAGGGGACTACGAGCAGTACTTC.

The chain combines TRBV19 with TRBJ1-2; 9 bases are a match to TRBD1. The V and J ends lost 9 bases and 9 bases, in that order; junction bases with no gene match: 11. From germline, CDR1 is LNHDA and CDR2 SQIVND (reference sequence). This CDR3 is built from 13 residues. The CDR3 sequence is CASCSTGGHSYTF. The CDR3, as DNA: TGTGCCAGCTGCTCGACAGGGGGTCATAGCTACACCTTC.

J is TRBJ1-1 and V is TRBV5-1, with a weak D call TRBD1 (6 bases). Per the germline V gene, CDR1 is SGHRS and CDR2 is YFSETQ. Trimming removed 4 bases from V and 7 bases from J, with 14 bases in between. This CDR3 contains 13 residues. In DNA, the CDR3 is TGCGCCAGCAGCCGGGACACGTTCCATGAAGCTTTCTTT. Translating it yields CASSRDTFHEAFF.

This chain joins TRBV18 and TRBJ2-7; 8 bases match TRBD1. V lost 1 base to trimming and J lost 4 bases; unmatched junction nucleotides: 6. The CDR3 covers 15 residues. Germline V gene data show CDR1 as KGHSH and CDR2 as LQKENI. In DNA form, the CDR3 reads TGTGCCAGCTCACCACAGGCAGGGGGCGCGTACGAGCAGTACTTC. Protein: CASSPQAGGAYEQYF.

The CDR3 DNA is TGTGCCAGCAGTTACGGGAGACGGAAAGATACGCAGTATTTT. It codes for CASSYGRRKDTQYF. The chain uses TRBV6-5 and TRBJ2-3; the D gene is possibly TRBD2 (5 bases). The CDR3 has 14 amino acids. The V end lost 2 bases, the J end lost 5 bases, and 11 bases lay between the germline ends. Germline loops: CDR1 MNHEY, CDR2 SVGAGI.

Note on this clone: A junction boundary mismatches the germline segment, possibly from a read error. The chain uses TRBV9 and TRBJ1-2; 7 bases line up with TRBD1. CDR1 is SGDLS, CDR2 YYNGEE, per germline. The CDR3 spans 13 residues. Here the CDR3 DNA reads TGTGCCAGCAGCGACCAGGGGGTTATGGCTGTGGCCTTC. This translates into CASSDQGVMAVAF.

CDR3 DNA: TGTGCCAGCAGCTCCGGGACAGGTACTGAAGCTTTCTTT. Residues: CASSSGTGTEAFF. This chain connects TRBV11-2 to TRBJ1-1; 8 bases agree with TRBD1. The CDR3 loop spans 13 amino acids. CDR1 is SGHAT and CDR2 is FQNNGV in the germline V gene. The junction had 3 bases not matched to a gene; V was cut back by 4 bases and J by 5 bases.

The chain couples TRBV29-1 to TRBJ2-1, with a weak D call TRBD1 (6 bases). CDR1 and CDR2 (germline): SQVTM, ANQGSEA. The ends were cut back, 1 base at V and 5 bases at J, with 15 bases in the middle. The CDR3 has 15 residues. The CDR3 nucleotides are TGCAGCGTTGAAGTGAGGGGGTCTAACCACAATGAGCAGTTCTTC. Encoded protein: CSVEVRGSNHNEQFF.

The V call is TRBV6-6, the J call TRBJ1-2; D is possibly TRBD1 (6 bases). There are 13 residues in the CDR3. V shed 2 bases and J shed 8 bases, with 12 bases lying between them. Germline CDR1 MNHNY, CDR2 SVGAGI (reference sequence). CDR3 in amino acids: CASSYEQGRGYTF. CDR3 in DNA: TGTGCCAGCAGTTACGAACAGGGAAGAGGCTACACCTTC.

The table lists this clone with a few counts. V is TRBV7-2 and J is TRBJ2-7; 7 bases are shared with TRBD1. Germline CDR1 is SGHTA and CDR2 is FQGNSA. After removal of 5 bases from V and 2 bases from J, the junction contained 3 bases not matched to a gene. The CDR3 spans 13 residues. The CDR3 protein is CASSTGVPYEQYF. CDR3 bases: TGTGCCAGCAGCACAGGGGTCCCCTACGAGCAGTACTTC.

The chain joins TRBV11-3 to TRBJ2-7; 8 nucleotides align to TRBD2. CDR1 and CDR2 (germline): SGHNT, YENEEA. The CDR3 is 14 amino acids. V was pared by 5 bases and J by 3 bases, with 6 bases of the junction left unmatched. The CDR3 sequence is CASSPGGGFYEQYF. CDR3 DNA sequence: TGTGCCAGCAGCCCCGGCGGGGGGTTCTACGAGCAGTACTTC. The full variable domain, completed using reference TRBV11-3 and TRBJ2-7, is EAGVVQSPRYKIIEKKQPVAFWCNPISGHNTLYWYLQNLGQGPELLIRYENEEAVDDSQLPKDRFSAERLKGVDSTLKIQPAELGDSAVYLCASSPGGGFYEQYFGPGTRLTVT.

The V call is TRBV13, the J call TRBJ1-2, with 9 positions matching TRBD1. The germline gives CDR1 PRHDT, CDR2 FYEKMQ (reference sequence). Trimming took 0 bases from V and 7 from J; bases not matched to a gene: 0. This CDR3 contains 13 residues. DNA for the CDR3: TGTGCCAGCAGCTTAGGGACAGGGGGTGGCTACACCTTC. Its translation: CASSLGTGGGYTF.

The gene calls are TRBV11-2 and TRBJ2-1; the D is unclear. Germline V gene lookup returns CDR1 SGHAT and CDR2 FQNNGV. The CDR3 loop spans 13 amino acids. V lost 3 bases and J lost 6, with 9 bases in between. This CDR3 reads CASSFLLSNEQFF. The CDR3 nucleotides read TGTGCCAGCAGCTTTCTACTCTCCAATGAGCAGTTCTTC.

The CDR3 bases are TGCGCCAGCAGCCAAGATGAACTAGCCCCGAACACCGGGGAGCTGTTTTTT. The encoded protein is CASSQDELAPNTGELFF. This chain links TRBV4-1 with TRBJ2-2; D is possibly TRBD2 (6 bases). Germline lookup yields CDR1 MGHRA and CDR2 YSYEKL. This CDR3 has 17 residues. Trimming left V 0 bases short and J 0 bases short, with 11 bases between.

The CDR3: CASRTGSYGYTF. The CDR3 DNA sequence: TGTGCCAGCAGGACAGGGTCCTATGGCTACACCTTC. The chain links TRBV6-6 to TRBJ1-2; 7 nucleotides align to TRBD1. This CDR3 has 12 residues. V lost 6 bases to trimming and J lost 4 bases; unmatched junction nucleotides: 2. Germline-derived CDR1 and CDR2 are MNHNY and SVGAGI (reference sequence).